This TCR beta chain was identified during a study of regulatory T cells in long-lasting Graves disease. Study findings and constraints: The study found TRBV28, TRBJ1-2 and TRBJ2-5 favored in persistent disease.

Stated time point: newly diagnosed GD, antithyroid drugs for less than 3 months. RNA isolated from PBMCs was used to make the TCR library. American Thyroid Association guidelines served as the basis for diagnosing Graves' disease. This CDR3 region has 18 residues. Germline V gene lookup returns CDR1 MDHEN and CDR2 SYDVKM. The V and J ends lost 6 bases and 7 bases respectively, with 29 bases between them. This clonotype was detected only a few times. What it recognizes is unknown. Construction of TCR beta libraries relied on iRepertoire HTBI primers and on Arm-PCR targeting CDR3 regions. TCRdb reprocessed the multiplex PCR reads via MiXCR and lists one record per CDR3 protein. The table records about 320,000 distinct CDR3 sequences, 15% to 20% of them present only once.

The sequences come from peripheral blood mononuclear cells (PBMCs), collected at new diagnosis, from a patient treated with antithyroid drugs. This rearrangement joins TRBV28 to TRBJ2-3; a weak D match, TRBD2 (6 bases). The TCR comes from a female donor with Graves disease. DNA for the CDR3: TGTGCCAGCAGCCCCGTAGTGGTCGGCGGGAAGGTCGTGTATACGCAGTATTTT. This translates into CASSPVVVGGKVVYTQYF. Full variable domain (outside the CDR3, taken from reference TRBV28 and TRBJ2-3): DVKVTQSSRYLVKRTGEKVFLECVQDMDHENMFWYRQDPGLGLRLIYFSYDVKMKEKGDIPEGYSVSREKKERFSLILESASTNQTSMYLCASSPVVVGGKVVYTQYFGPGTRLTVL.